The rows below give T cell receptor beta chains drawn from one sample of a study of vaccination and CD4 T cells after COVID-19. TCRdb independently ran MiXCR on the PCR reads; one entry per CDR3 protein. The sample yields about 10,000 distinct CDR3 sequences, about 69% seen once. These receptors have no identified antigens. The sequencing input was CD4+ T cells from blood, cultured in vitro. Every receptor here comes from a human donor who had recovered from COVID-19. The CDR3 runs from the conserved cysteine through the conserved F or W. The order of the fields is J gene, D gene, clone size, V gene, CDR3 protein, CDR3 DNA. A D gene is named only where the DNA matches it firmly. Not all rows give a size; the values are once, few, many and, for expanded clones, a class.

>TRBJ2-7|TRBD2|NA|TRBV28
CASTSGAGGSYEQYF
TGTGCCAGCACCTCAGGGGCGGGAGGCTCCTACGAGCAGTACTTC
>TRBJ2-5|TRBD2|NA|TRBV20-1
CSARGRSGRFGETQYF
TGCAGTGCTAGAGGGAGGAGCGGGAGATTCGGAGAGACCCAGTACTTC
>TRBJ1-2|NA|NA|TRBV20-1
CSAGVPGRDYGYTF
TGCAGTGCTGGGGTGCCGGGGAGGGACTATGGCTACACCTTC
>TRBJ2-7|NA|NA|TRBV20-1
CSAKTREQYF
TGCAGTGCCAAAACCAGGGAGCAGTACTTC
>TRBJ2-1|NA|NA|TRBV6-5
CASSYLDRANEQFF
TGTGCCAGCAGTTACCTTGACAGAGCCAATGAGCAGTTCTTC
>TRBJ1-6|TRBD1|few|TRBV6-5
CASSYSSGQGAWSPLHF
TGTGCCAGCAGTTACTCATCGGGACAGGGGGCTTGGTCACCCCTCCACTTT
>TRBJ2-1|TRBD2|NA|TRBV20-1
CSAPQIAGSEQFF
TGCAGTGCTCCCCAGATAGCGGGAAGTGAGCAGTTCTTC
>TRBJ2-7|NA|few|TRBV19
CASSIGGYGSGVQYF
TGTGCCAGTAGTATTGGAGGGTACGGAAGTGGAGTGCAGTACTTC
>TRBJ1-5|TRBD1|NA|TRBV6-1
CASSTGQGVGNQPQHF
TGTGCCAGCAGCACCGGACAGGGGGTGGGCAATCAGCCCCAGCATTTT
>TRBJ1-6|TRBD1|NA|TRBV19
CASTNDRGISSPLHF
TGTGCCAGTACAAACGACAGGGGGATAAGTTCACCCCTCCACTTT
>TRBJ1-6|TRBD1|NA|TRBV20-1
CSARDLGQGSSYNSPLHF
TGCAGTGCTAGAGATCTGGGACAGGGAAGCTCCTATAATTCACCCCTCCACTTT